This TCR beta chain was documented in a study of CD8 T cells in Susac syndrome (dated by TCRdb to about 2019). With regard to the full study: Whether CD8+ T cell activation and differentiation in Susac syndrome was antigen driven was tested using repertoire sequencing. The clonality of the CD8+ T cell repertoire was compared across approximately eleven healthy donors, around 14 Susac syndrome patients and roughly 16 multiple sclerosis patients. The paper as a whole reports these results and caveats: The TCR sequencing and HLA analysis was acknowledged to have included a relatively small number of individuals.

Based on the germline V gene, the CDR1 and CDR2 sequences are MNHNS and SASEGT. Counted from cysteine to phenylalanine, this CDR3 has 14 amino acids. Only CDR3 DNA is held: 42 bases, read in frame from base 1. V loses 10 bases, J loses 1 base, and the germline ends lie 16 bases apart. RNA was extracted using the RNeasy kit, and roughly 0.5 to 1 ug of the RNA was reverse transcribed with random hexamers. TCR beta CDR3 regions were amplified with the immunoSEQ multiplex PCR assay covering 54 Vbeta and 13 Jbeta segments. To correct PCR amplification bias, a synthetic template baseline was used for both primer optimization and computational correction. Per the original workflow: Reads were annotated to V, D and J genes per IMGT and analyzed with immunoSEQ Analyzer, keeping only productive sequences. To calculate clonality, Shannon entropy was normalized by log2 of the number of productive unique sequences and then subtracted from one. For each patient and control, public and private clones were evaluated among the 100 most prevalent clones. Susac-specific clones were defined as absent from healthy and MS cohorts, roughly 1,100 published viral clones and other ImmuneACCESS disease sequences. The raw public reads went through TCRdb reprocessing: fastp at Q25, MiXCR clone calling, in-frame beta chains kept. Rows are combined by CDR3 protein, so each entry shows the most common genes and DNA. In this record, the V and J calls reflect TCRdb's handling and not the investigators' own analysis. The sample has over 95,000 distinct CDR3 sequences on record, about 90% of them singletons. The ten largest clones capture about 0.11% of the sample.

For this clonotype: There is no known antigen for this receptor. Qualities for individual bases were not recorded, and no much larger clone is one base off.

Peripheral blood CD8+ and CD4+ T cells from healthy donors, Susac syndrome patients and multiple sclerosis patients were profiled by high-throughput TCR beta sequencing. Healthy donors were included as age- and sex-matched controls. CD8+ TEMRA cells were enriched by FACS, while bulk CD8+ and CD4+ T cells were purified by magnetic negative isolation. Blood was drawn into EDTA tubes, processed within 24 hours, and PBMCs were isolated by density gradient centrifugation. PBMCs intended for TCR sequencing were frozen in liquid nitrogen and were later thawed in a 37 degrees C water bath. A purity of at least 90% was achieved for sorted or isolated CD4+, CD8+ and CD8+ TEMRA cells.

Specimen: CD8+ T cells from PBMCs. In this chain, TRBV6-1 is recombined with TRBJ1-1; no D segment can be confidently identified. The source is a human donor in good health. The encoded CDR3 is CATIKQWGNTEAFF. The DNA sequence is TGTGCCACAATCAAGCAATGGGGGAACACTGAAGCTTTCTTT.